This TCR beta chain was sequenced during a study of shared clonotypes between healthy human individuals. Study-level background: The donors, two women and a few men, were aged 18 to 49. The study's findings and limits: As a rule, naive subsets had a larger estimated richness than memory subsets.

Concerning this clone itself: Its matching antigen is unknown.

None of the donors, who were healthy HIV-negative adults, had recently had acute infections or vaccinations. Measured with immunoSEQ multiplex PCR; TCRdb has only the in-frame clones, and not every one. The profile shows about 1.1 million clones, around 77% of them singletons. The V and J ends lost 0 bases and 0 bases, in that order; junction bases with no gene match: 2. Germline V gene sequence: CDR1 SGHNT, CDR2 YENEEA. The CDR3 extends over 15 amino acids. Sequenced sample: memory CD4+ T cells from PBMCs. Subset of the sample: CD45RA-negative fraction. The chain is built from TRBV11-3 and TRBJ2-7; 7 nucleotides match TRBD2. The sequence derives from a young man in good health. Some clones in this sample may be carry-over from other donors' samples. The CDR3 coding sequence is TGTGCCAGCAGCTTAGAAGCGGGACTCTCCTACGAGCAGTACTTC. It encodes CASSLEAGLSYEQYF.